This is a list of T cell receptor beta chains from one sample in a study of blood T cell repertoires in COVID-19. This table comes from immunoSEQ multiplex PCR, and its TCRdb copy is limited to in-frame clones, with some not included. Of about 300,000 clones in the sample, about 85% were seen once. Input material: PBMCs or T cells enriched from blood (not recorded which). Receptors were obtained from a woman aged 30 to 39 who had been exposed to COVID-19. The CDR3 runs from the conserved cysteine through the conserved F or W. Fields, in order: D gene, J gene, V gene, clone size, CDR3 DNA, CDR3 protein. D genes are given only for firm matches. Clone size is stated in some rows and not others, as once, few, many or a class when expanded.

NA TRBJ2-6 TRBV18 NA TGTGCCAGCTCACGCACGTTCGAGGGGGCGCGGGATGGGGCCAACGTCCTGACTTTC CASSRTFEGARDGANVLTF
NA TRBJ1-1 TRBV24-1 NA TGTGCCACCAGTGATCCCTGGAGTACTGAAGCTTTCTTT CATSDPWSTEAFF
NA TRBJ2-6 TRBV18 few TGTGCCAGCTCACCAAAGACGGACTCATCTGGGGCCAACGTCCTGACTTTC CASSPKTDSSGANVLTF
NA TRBJ2-5 TRBV3-1/TRBV3-2 NA TGTGCCAGCAGCCAAAGCGCATTAGGGACCCAGTACTTC CASSQSALGTQYF
TRBD1 TRBJ1-2 TRBV11-1 NA TGTGCCAGCAGCCGGGACAGGGGAAGCGGCTACACCTTC CASSRDRGSGYTF
NA TRBJ1-2 TRBV4-2 NA TGTGCCAGCAGCCAAGGCGCGGGTTCTTATGGCTACACCTTC CASSQGAGSYGYTF
NA TRBJ2-3 TRBV24-1 NA TGTGCCACCAGTGAGAGGTCAACTAGCACAGATACGCAGTATTTT CATSERSTSTDTQYF
TRBD2 TRBJ2-2 TRBV5-1 NA TGCGCCAGCAGCTTGGTAGTGACTAGCAGCTCCGGGGAGCTGTTTTTT CASSLVVTSSSGELFF
NA TRBJ2-3 TRBV7-3 NA TGTGCCAGCACCCCGGGTCCCACAGATACGCAGTATTTT CASTPGPTDTQYF
TRBD1 TRBJ1-6 TRBV30 NA TGTGCCTGGAGCGAGGGACAGGGTGTTTCACCCCTCCACTTT CAWSEGQGVSPLHF
NA TRBJ1-2 TRBV20-1 NA TGCAGTGCCCAGGACAGTGGCTACACCTTC CSAQDSGYTF
NA TRBJ2-2 TRBV28 NA TGTGCCAGCAGTTTTGAAGGGGGGGCCGGGGAGCTGTTTTTT CASSFEGGAGELFF
NA TRBJ1-5 TRBV4-3 many TGCGCCAGCAGCCAAGATGTCGGGGTACCTAATCAGCCCCAGCATTTT CASSQDVGVPNQPQHF
NA TRBJ2-1 TRBV5-1 once TGCGCCAGCAGCTTGGCCGCGGCAGACCAGGGTGAGCAGTTCTTC CASSLAAADQGEQFF
TRBD1 TRBJ2-6 TRBV19 NA TGTGCCAGTAGGACCGACAGGGGGCTCTCTGGGGCCAACGTCCTGACTTTC CASRTDRGLSGANVLTF
TRBD1 TRBJ2-2 TRBV18 once TGTGCCAGCTCACCGGGAGACAGGGGAATTCGGACCGGGGAGCTGTTTTTT CASSPGDRGIRTGELFF
NA TRBJ2-7 TRBV14 NA TGTGCCAGCAGCCGCCTTATGGTGGGATCAGGGTTGCCCTACGAGCAGTACTTC CASSRLMVGSGLPYEQYF
NA TRBJ1-3 TRBV29-1 NA TGCAGCGTTGGTAAGGGGACTGGAAACACCATATATTTT CSVGKGTGNTIYF
TRBD2 TRBJ2-2 TRBV3-1/TRBV3-2 once TGTGCCAGCAGCAGAGCGGGAGGAGGCGGGGAGCTGTTTTTT CASSRAGGGGELFF
NA TRBJ1-6 TRBV3-1/TRBV3-2 NA TGTGCCAGCAGCCAAGATAGGCGGGGGCCGAATTCACCCCTCCACTTT CASSQDRRGPNSPLHF
NA TRBJ1-2 TRBV12-3/TRBV12-4 NA TGTGCCAGCAGTTACAGGGTGGACTATGGCTACACCTTC CASSYRVDYGYTF
NA TRBJ1-1 TRBV7-8 NA TGTGCCAGCAGCTTCTCGGGGACTAACACTGAAGCTTTCTTT CASSFSGTNTEAFF
TRBD1 TRBJ1-2 TRBV28 NA TGTGCCAGCAGTTTACCTCAGGGGGCCAACTATGGCTACACCTTC CASSLPQGANYGYTF
TRBD1 TRBJ1-2 TRBV6-5 NA TGTGCCAGTACACCGGGACAGATTTATGGCTACACCTTC CASTPGQIYGYTF
TRBD2 TRBJ2-7 TRBV11-2 NA TGTGCCAGCGTGGGACTAGCAGGCGAGCAGTACTTC CASVGLAGEQYF
NA TRBJ1-3 TRBV7-3 NA TGTGCCAGCAGCGCGGGACGGCTTGCCTCTGGAAACACCATATATTTT CASSAGRLASGNTIYF
NA TRBJ1-1 TRBV10-1 NA TGCGCCAGCAGTGATTCAGGGTTAGGGGACACTGAAGCTTTCTTT CASSDSGLGDTEAFF
TRBD1 TRBJ2-1 TRBV5-1 NA TGCGCCAGCAGCTTGGCCAGGGGGTTTGAGCAGTTCTTC CASSLARGFEQFF
TRBD2 TRBJ2-7 TRBV4-1 NA TGCGCCAGCAGCCACCCAGCGGGGGCCAAACCCTACGAGCAGTACTTC CASSHPAGAKPYEQYF
NA TRBJ1-1 TRBV30 once TGTGCCTGGAGTGTATCACAGAACACTGAAGCTTTCTTT CAWSVSQNTEAFF
TRBD2 TRBJ2-7 TRBV6-5 NA TGTGCCAGCAGTTACTCTAGCGGGGGCCCTCTGTGGGAGCAGTACTTC CASSYSSGGPLWEQYF
NA TRBJ1-6 TRBV25-1 NA TGTGCCAGTCTCACAGTGTTTCATAATTCACCCCTCCACTTT CASLTVFHNSPLHF
NA TRBJ2-1 TRBV9 NA TGTGCCAGCAGCCCGGCGCTGGGGGCCTCCTACAATGAGCAGTTCTTC CASSPALGASYNEQFF
TRBD1 TRBJ1-4 TRBV28 NA TGTGCCAGCAGTTCAAACTCACAGGGGATCCCCTTTAGTCGGGATAAACTGTTTTTT CASSSNSQGIPFSRDKLFF
TRBD1 TRBJ1-5 TRBV25-1 once TGTGCCAGCAGTGAAGGACAGGGTTTAGGTCAGCCCCAGCATTTT CASSEGQGLGQPQHF